The sequence of this T cell receptor (beta chain) was determined in a study of cytomegalovirus exposure and HLA in healthy donors. Study-wide findings and caveats: TCR beta sequences numbering 15,000 to 20,000 were associated with HLA alleles at 0.05 false discovery rate in a later analysis. Most subjects' HLA-A and HLA-B alleles were reportedly predicted from TCR beta sequences.

As regards this clone: No antigen is known for it.

Germline CDR1 is MNHEY and CDR2 is SVGAGI. The CDR3 length is 14 residues. The junction had 5 bases not matched to a gene; V was cut back by 10 bases and J by 1 base. The PCR contained 60 Vbeta and 13 Jbeta primers. TCRdb keeps only in-frame clones here, not all; method: immunoSEQ multiplex PCR. The sample lists about 150,000 clones; around 79% were seen once. The sample taken for sequencing was PBMCs. The chain links TRBV6-5 to TRBJ2-3; 10 nucleotides agree with TRBD2. This clonotype was sampled from a male donor in good health and CMV-seronegative. The DNA of the CDR3 is TGTGCCACCCGTACTAGCGGGGGCACAGATACGCAGTATTTT. Encoded protein: CATRTSGGTDTQYF.